These 19 T cell receptor beta chains share one sample of origin, sequenced in a study of blood T cell repertoires in COVID-19. The table came from immunoSEQ multiplex PCR; TCRdb's copy has only in-frame clones and leaves some out. This sample yields about 120,000 clones, of which 88% are seen a single time; 0.75% to 0.9% belongs to the top ten. The sequenced sample consisted of peripheral blood. The receptor source for this set is a woman in her forties or fifties with active or convalescent COVID-19.

This CDR3 reads CASKAGSISLELFF. CDR3 DNA: TGTGCCAGTAAAGCAGGGTCGATTTCTCTGGAGCTGTTTTTT. V is TRBV19 and J is TRBJ2-2; the D gene is possibly TRBD1 (5 bases). The V gene's germline CDR1 is LNHDA and CDR2 SQIVND (reference sequence). Trimming cost V 7 bases and J 10 bases, with 19 bases left between them. This CDR3 comprises 14 residues.

This CDR3 is CASRPGTSTGELFF. CDR3 in DNA: TGTGCCAGCAGACCCGGGACTAGCACCGGGGAGCTGTTTTTT. The chain has TRBV3-1 (or the pseudogene TRBV3-2) and TRBJ2-2, with 8 nucleotides matching TRBD2. Trimming at V came to 6 bases and at J to 4 bases, leaving 4 bases not matched to a gene. CDR3 length: 14 residues. Germline V gene data show CDR1 as LGHDT and CDR2 as YNNKEL (reference sequence).

The rearrangement uses TRBV30 and TRBJ1-4, with 10 bases fitting TRBD1. With V trimmed by 3 bases and J by 7 bases, 8 bases remained unmatched. This CDR3 contains 15 residues. Germline V gives CDR1 GTSNPN, CDR2 SVGIG (reference sequence). The DNA for the CDR3 is TGTGCCTGGAGGAACGGACAGGGGGGGAGTGAAAAACTGTTTTTT. Residues: CAWRNGQGGSEKLFF.

CDR3 DNA: TGTGCCAGCAGCGTCCGTGGGACTAGCACAGATACGCAGTATTTT. Encoded protein: CASSVRGTSTDTQYF. The genes are TRBV7-2 and TRBJ2-3; TRBD2 might be the D (6 bases). Looked up from germline, CDR1 is SGHTA and CDR2 is FQGNSA. The CDR3 runs 15 residues. Trimming shortened V by 5 bases and J by 0 bases, and 12 bases separated the two germline ends.

J is TRBJ2-2 and V is TRBV11-2; D not resolved. Germline V gene sequence: CDR1 SGHAT, CDR2 FQNNGV. Trimming took off 8 bases at V and 13 bases at J, with 14 bases between the two ends. CDR3 size: 11 residues. Written as DNA, the CDR3 is TGTGCCAGCTCCCAAACTAAGGCGCTGTTTTTT. Amino acids: CASSQTKALFF. Full variable domain (remainder filled in from reference TRBV11-2 and TRBJ2-2): EAGVAQSPRYKIIEKRQSVAFWCNPISGHATLYWYQQILGQGPKLLIQFQNNGVVDDSQLPKDRFSAERLKGVDSTLKIQPAKLEDSAVYLCASSQTKALFFGEGSRLTVL.

The rearrangement uses TRBV2 and TRBJ1-2, with D tentatively TRBD1 (5 bases). This CDR3 contains 15 residues. Trimming took 8 bases from V and 3 from J, leaving 19 bases between them. The germline V gene encodes CDR1 SNHLY and CDR2 FYNNEI. The CDR3 sequence is CASRRLGTGDYGYTF. The CDR3 DNA reads TGTGCCAGCCGTCGACTAGGGACGGGGGACTATGGCTACACCTTC. Looking up the rest from reference TRBV2 and TRBJ1-2 gives the full variable domain: EPEVTQTPSHQVTQMGQEVILRCVPISNHLYFYWYRQILGQKVEFLVSFYNNEISEKSEIFDDQFSVERPDGSNFTLKIRSTKLEDSAMYFCASRRLGTGDYGYTFGSGTRLTVV.

The chain carries TRBV11-3 and TRBJ2-1; possibly TRBD2 for D (6 bases). Per germline, CDR1 SGHNT and CDR2 YENEEA. There are 13 residues in the CDR3. V lost 0 bases and J 13 bases, leaving 13 bases between the germline ends. CDR3 bases: TGTGCCAGCAGCTTAGAGACGGGACTTACCCAGTTCTTC. Encoded protein: CASSLETGLTQFF.

CDR3 residues: CSASRTGRADTQYF. CDR3 bases: TGCAGTGCTAGTAGAACAGGGAGGGCAGATACGCAGTATTTT. The chain recombines TRBV20-1 with TRBJ2-3; weak D call: TRBD2 (7 bases). Looked up from germline, CDR1 is DFQATT and CDR2 is SNEGSKA (reference sequence). V dropped 3 bases and J dropped 4 bases, with 14 bases sitting between them. The CDR3 has 14 residues.

V is TRBV7-3 and J is TRBJ2-1; 10 bases are shared with TRBD2. The CDR3 runs 17 residues. J lost 3 bases, V lost 5 bases, and 10 bases had no gene match. Germline CDR1 is SGHTA and CDR2 is FQGTGA. The DNA for the CDR3 is TGTGCCAGCAGCCCGAGGGCCATAGCGGGAGGCTACAATGAGCAGTTCTTC. Translation: CASSPRAIAGGYNEQFF.

V and J are TRBV18 and TRBJ2-6, with 8 bases lining up with TRBD1. V shed 1 base and J 0 bases; nucleotides not matched to a gene: 2. The CDR3 extends over 17 amino acids. Germline V gives CDR1 KGHSH, CDR2 LQKENI. The CDR3 region has the DNA TGTGCCAGCTCACCACGGGACAGGCGCTCTGGGGCCAACGTCCTGACTTTC. It is translated as CASSPRDRRSGANVLTF.

V and J are TRBV7-2 and TRBJ1-1; no reliable D call. CDR3 length equals 14 residues. The V gene's germline CDR1 is SGHTA and CDR2 FQGNSA. Trimming pared 3 bases from V and 5 bases from J, leaving 13 bases between. The CDR3 spells CASSFSWGGTEAFF. As DNA, the CDR3 is TGTGCCAGCAGCTTTTCTTGGGGAGGGACTGAAGCTTTCTTT.

This clone was counted a few times. This chain joins TRBV19 and TRBJ1-3; tentative D call: TRBD1 (5 bases). The CDR3 runs 18 residues. Trimming took off 7 bases at V and 4 bases at J, with 26 bases between the two ends. Germline CDR1 and CDR2: LNHDA and SQIVND (reference sequence). This chain's CDR3 is CASMLLGGGSPTGNTIYF. The DNA for the CDR3 is TGTGCCAGTATGCTTCTTGGGGGAGGATCGCCTACGGGAAACACCATATATTTT.

The CDR3 DNA is TGTGCCAGCAGTTCCCCGACCCCTAGCGGAGACACAGATACGCAGTATTTT. Translating gives CASSSPTPSGDTDTQYF. The chain combines TRBV28 with TRBJ2-3; 7 nucleotides match TRBD2. Germline CDR1 and CDR2: MDHEN and SYDVKM. The CDR3 runs 17 residues. Trimming removed 4 bases from V and 2 bases from J; junction bases left unmatched: 12.

This rearrangement joins TRBV28 to TRBJ2-3, with a possible D match to TRBD1 (5 bases). The germline gives CDR1 MDHEN, CDR2 SYDVKM. Trimming pared 5 bases from V and 12 bases from J, leaving 15 bases between. This CDR3 spans 12 amino acids. DNA of the CDR3: TGTGCCAGCAGTCCTGCGACAGCCTCCCAGTATTTT. Its translation is CASSPATASQYF.

This chain joins TRBV19 and TRBJ1-2; D uncertain. CDR3 length: 12 amino acids. The V end was cut by 5 bases, the J end by 8 bases, with 12 bases between. Looked up from germline, CDR1 is LNHDA and CDR2 is SQIVND (reference sequence). Here the CDR3 DNA reads TGTGCCAGTAGTTCCTACCTCTTAGGCTACACCTTC. Protein product: CASSSYLLGYTF.

V is TRBV7-9 and J is TRBJ2-7; TRBD1 matches 8 bases. The length of the CDR3 is 15 residues. V shed 5 bases and J 2 bases; nucleotides not matched to a gene: 8. The germline V gene has CDR1 SEHNR and CDR2 FQNEAQ (reference sequence). The CDR3 nucleotides read TGTGCCAGCAGCATATCCGGGACAGGTGCCTACGAGCAGTACTTC. This translates into CASSISGTGAYEQYF.

The chain uses TRBV30 and TRBJ2-3, with a tentative D call TRBD1 (5 bases). The length of the CDR3 is 12 residues. Germline V gives CDR1 GTSNPN, CDR2 SVGIG (reference sequence). V was pared by 2 bases and J by 5 bases, with 8 bases between. The CDR3 reads CAWSPQGDTQYF. CDR3 coding DNA: TGTGCCTGGAGTCCTCAGGGAGATACGCAGTATTTT.

V usage is TRBV10-2 and J usage is TRBJ2-1, with TRBD2 identical over 11 bases. The V and J ends lost 6 bases and 9 bases, in that order; junction bases with no gene match: 7. Germline V lookup: CDR1 WSHSY, CDR2 SAAADI. The CDR3 totals 14 residues. This CDR3 reads CASSTSGSRSEQFF. The CDR3 nucleotides read TGCGCCAGCAGCACTAGCGGGAGTCGGAGTGAGCAGTTCTTC.

The chain combines TRBV18 with TRBJ1-2; D may be TRBD1 (5 bases). V was clipped by 6 bases and J by 0 bases, with 11 bases between them. CDR1 KGHSH and CDR2 LQKENI come from the germline V gene. The CDR3 is made up of 14 amino acids. CDR3 bases: TGTGCCAGCTCCTCGGCCAGGGCTAACTATGGCTACACCTTC. Translated, it gives CASSSARANYGYTF.